The 4 T cell receptor beta chains below were found in one sample sequenced in a study of shared clonotypes between healthy human individuals. Only in-frame clones appear in the TCRdb table, and some are missing; sequencing was by immunoSEQ multiplex PCR. The sample yields roughly 2.1 million clones, roughly 91% seen once. CD8 cells classed as naive were CD45RO-negative and positively selected for CCR7, excluding terminally differentiated effector memory CD45RA+ cells. Sequenced input: naive CD8+ T cells from PBMCs. The receptors originated from a man between 18 and 35 years old in good health. Some clones in this sample may be carry-over from other donors' samples.

The chain employs TRBV27 and TRBJ1-1; D perhaps matches TRBD1 (5 bases). Between the trimmed V and J ends, which lost 2 bases and 5 bases, there was a span of 12 bases. Germline CDR1 is MNHEY and CDR2 is SMNVEV (reference sequence). CDR3 length equals 14 residues. The CDR3 reads CASSLTGYFTEAFF. The CDR3 nucleotides are TGTGCCAGCAGTTTAACAGGATATTTTACTGAAGCTTTCTTT.

This CDR3 reads CASSLWEGAHEQYF. The DNA for the CDR3 is TGTGCCAGCAGTTTATGGGAGGGGGCGCATGAGCAGTACTTC. This chain connects TRBV27 to TRBJ2-7; perhaps D is TRBD1 or TRBD2 (7 bases each). Per the germline V gene, CDR1 is MNHEY and CDR2 is SMNVEV (reference sequence). V gave up 1 base and J gave up 7 bases, with 14 bases separating them. CDR3 size: 14 residues.

This clone was counted only a few times. The same CDR3 arises from other DNA sequences in this sample as well. CDR3 nucleotide sequence: TGTGCCAGCAGCTTGGGGACGGTTGAAGCTTTCTTT. It codes for CASSLGTVEAFF. V gene TRBV5-6 combines with J gene TRBJ1-1; D ambiguous. Germline-derived CDR1 and CDR2 are SGHDT and YYEEEE. This CDR3 is 12 amino acids long. Trimming removed 0 bases from V and 7 bases from J, with 7 bases in between.

V gene TRBV6-1 combines with J gene TRBJ2-1; D possibly corresponds to TRBD2 (6 bases). With 10 bases removed from V and 9 bases from J, the gap between germline ends came to 25 bases. The CDR3 extends over 15 amino acids. Germline values: CDR1 MNHNS, CDR2 SASEGT. This CDR3 is CATLRATLHSGEQFF. CDR3 nucleotide sequence: TGTGCCACCCTCCGGGCCACACTTCATAGCGGTGAGCAGTTCTTC.